These T cell receptor beta chains were read from a single sample in a study of cytomegalovirus exposure and HLA in healthy donors. Sequencing was performed with immunoSEQ multiplex PCR; in TCRdb, only in-frame clones are kept and a portion is missing. The data hold approximately 59,000 clones, with 68% observed a single time. The sequencing input was PBMCs. Receptor source: a middle-aged man in good health and CMV-seropositive. Both conserved end residues are part of each CDR3. A D gene is named only where the DNA matches it firmly. A clone size is listed for some rows: how often the clone was seen (once, few, many), or a class if it is expanded.

J: TRBJ2-2; D: TRBD1; V: TRBV18; size: -; DNA: TGTGCCAGCTCGCTTCGCCGGGACAGGGGAGTAGGGGAGCTGTTTTTT; CDR3: CASSLRRDRGVGELFF
J: TRBJ1-4; D: -; V: TRBV19; size: few; DNA: TGTGCCAGTAGTGCGGGCAGCGGTTCGAATGAAAAACTGTTTTTT; CDR3: CASSAGSGSNEKLFF
J: TRBJ1-2; D: -; V: TRBV6-1; size: few; DNA: TGTGCCAGCAGTGAGGACAGTAAGCACTATGGCTACACCTTC; CDR3: CASSEDSKHYGYTF
J: TRBJ2-5; D: -; V: TRBV4-1; size: few; DNA: TGCGCCAGCAGCCAAGTTTCTAACCTCCAAGAGACCCAGTACTTC; CDR3: CASSQVSNLQETQYF
J: TRBJ2-7; D: TRBD1; V: TRBV30; size: -; DNA: TGTGCCTGGAGTGTCCGGGGACAGGTTTATACCTACGAGCAGTACTTC; CDR3: CAWSVRGQVYTYEQYF
J: TRBJ1-2; D: TRBD1; V: TRBV13; size: -; DNA: TGTGCCAGCAGCTTAGCACAGGGGGCAAGTATTTATGGCTACACCTTC; CDR3: CASSLAQGASIYGYTF
J: TRBJ2-2; D: TRBD1; V: TRBV5-8; size: -; DNA: TGTGCCAGCAGCAACGGACAGGGGGCTTGGGACACCGGGGAGCTGTTTTTT; CDR3: CASSNGQGAWDTGELFF
J: TRBJ2-7; D: -; V: TRBV20-1; size: -; DNA: TGCAGTGCTAGGCCCCAGGACGAGCAGTACTTC; CDR3: CSARPQDEQYF
J: TRBJ2-7; D: -; V: TRBV4-1; size: -; DNA: TGCGCCAGCAGCCAAGTAGGGACTTACGAGCAGTACTTC; CDR3: CASSQVGTYEQYF
J: TRBJ1-5; D: TRBD1; V: TRBV7-8; size: many; DNA: TGTGCCAGCAGCCTGACAGGGGGCTTCGGCCAGCCCCAGCATTTT; CDR3: CASSLTGGFGQPQHF
J: TRBJ1-1; D: TRBD1; V: TRBV29-1; size: -; DNA: TGCAGCTCGCACAGGGGAAGTAACACTGAAGCTTTCTTT; CDR3: CSSHRGSNTEAFF
J: TRBJ2-5; D: TRBD1; V: TRBV6-1; size: -; DNA: TGTGCCAGCAGTGAAGCCCCTAGGACAGGGTTTCACTTC; CDR3: CASSEAPRTGFHF
J: TRBJ2-3; D: TRBD2; V: TRBV6-1; size: -; DNA: TGTGCCAGCGAAGGGGGACTAGCGATTACAGATACGCAGTATTTT; CDR3: CASEGGLAITDTQYF
J: TRBJ2-5; D: TRBD2; V: TRBV25-1; size: -; DNA: TGTGCCAGCAGTGGACTAGGCGGGGGGGCCGGAGAGACCCAGTACTTC; CDR3: CASSGLGGGAGETQYF
J: TRBJ1-4; D: TRBD1; V: TRBV30; size: -; DNA: TGTGCCTGGAGTGTCGACAGGGGGCCCGAAAAACTGTTTTTT; CDR3: CAWSVDRGPEKLFF
J: TRBJ2-3; D: TRBD1; V: TRBV19; size: -; DNA: TGTGCCAGTAGGGACAGGACCTCCAACACAGATACGCAGTATTTT; CDR3: CASRDRTSNTDTQYF
J: TRBJ1-2; D: -; V: TRBV18; size: -; DNA: TGTGCCAGCTCAAAGACTAACAGGGATGGCTACACCTTC; CDR3: CASSKTNRDGYTF
J: TRBJ2-7; D: -; V: TRBV7-2; size: -; DNA: TGTGCCAGCGTCCCTCGTCGGGGAGCGGTCCACGAGCAGTACTTC; CDR3: CASVPRRGAVHEQYF
J: TRBJ2-2; D: -; V: TRBV6-5; size: -; DNA: TGTGCCAGCAGTCGAACAGACAGATCCACCGGGGAGCTGTTTTTT; CDR3: CASSRTDRSTGELFF
J: TRBJ2-5; D: -; V: TRBV15; size: -; DNA: TGTGCCACCAGCAGAGATGGAGACAGGACGGGAGAGACCCAGTACTTC; CDR3: CATSRDGDRTGETQYF
J: TRBJ2-1; D: -; V: TRBV19; size: -; DNA: TGTGCCAGTAGTAACCGACAGTACAATGAGCAGTTCTTC; CDR3: CASSNRQYNEQFF
J: TRBJ1-2; D: TRBD1; V: TRBV29-1; size: -; DNA: TGCAGCGTTGAAGGGGGGAACGACAGGGCCTATGGCTACACCTTC; CDR3: CSVEGGNDRAYGYTF
J: TRBJ2-2; D: -; V: TRBV5-1; size: -; DNA: TGCGCCAGCAGCTTGATCCTCGGGGGTTCCACCGGGGAGCTGTTTTTT; CDR3: CASSLILGGSTGELFF
J: TRBJ2-7; D: TRBD1; V: TRBV6-6; size: -; DNA: TGTGCCAGCAGTACGGGACAGAGTTTTTACGAGCAGTACTTC; CDR3: CASSTGQSFYEQYF
J: TRBJ2-1; D: TRBD2; V: TRBV27; size: -; DNA: TGTGCCAGCAGCGCCTCCCCGGGACTAACATACAATGAGCAGTTCTTC; CDR3: CASSASPGLTYNEQFF
J: TRBJ2-7; D: -; V: TRBV4-1; size: few; DNA: TGCGCCAGCAGCCAAGATGCTACAGCTCACTACGAGCAGTACTTC; CDR3: CASSQDATAHYEQYF
J: TRBJ1-6; D: -; V: TRBV7-9; size: -; DNA: TGTGCCAGCAGCAAAGGGGGGGAGCCCCTCCACTTT; CDR3: CASSKGGEPLHF
J: TRBJ2-7; D: TRBD1; V: TRBV6-5; size: -; DNA: TGTGCCAGCAGTCCTAGAGGACAGGGCCCCTACGAGCAGTACTTC; CDR3: CASSPRGQGPYEQYF
J: TRBJ1-2; D: -; V: TRBV27; size: -; DNA: TGTGCCAGCAGTTTAGGAGAGGACTATGGCTACACCTTC; CDR3: CASSLGEDYGYTF
J: TRBJ2-1; D: TRBD2; V: TRBV5-4; size: -; DNA: TGTGCCAGCAGCTCCCGGACTAGCGGGAACAATGAGCAGTTCTTC; CDR3: CASSSRTSGNNEQFF
J: TRBJ2-5; D: -; V: TRBV11-2; size: -; DNA: TGTGCCAGCAGCCCAGGGGCCAGGACCGAAGAGACCCAGTACTTC; CDR3: CASSPGARTEETQYF
J: TRBJ1-2; D: TRBD1; V: TRBV6-6; size: many; DNA: TGTGCCAGCAGTTTCGGACAGGGCTATGGCTACACCTTC; CDR3: CASSFGQGYGYTF